This record covers a single T cell receptor (beta chain). Antigen: not known. The data originate from a study of Ad26.COV2.S vaccination and SARS-CoV-2 variants. Study summary: As a participant in COV1001, the donor was in the Ad26.COV2.S trial arm. Into the muscle, Ad26.COV2.S was dosed once or twice, 56 days apart.

Overall study findings and caveats: People who got the vaccine had more spike-specific TCR breadth than people who got placebo.

The treatment: roughly 18 received Ad26.COV2.S at low or high dose, single or two shots; roughly 5 received placebo; per-sample allocation not given. Specimens were obtained on day 63 following the first vaccine or placebo injection. SARS-CoV-2 spike from the Wuhan strain was encoded by the vaccine, an Ad26 vector. Repertoires were generated with immunoSEQ multiplex PCR, while TCRdb's copy carries only in-frame clones and drops some. In the table there are over 400,000 clones, about nine tenths of which are singletons. V was pared by 5 bases and J by 1 base, with 8 bases between. This CDR3 has 13 amino acids. CDR1 is MRHNA, CDR2 SNTAGT, per germline.

The receptor was isolated from a person between 18 and 60 years old who received the Ad26.COV2.S COVID-19 vaccine or a placebo. The source material was peripheral blood, sampled in a trial of Ad26.COV2.S vaccine versus placebo. The chain joins TRBV6-4 to TRBJ1-1, with a tentative D call TRBD1 (6 bases). The CDR3 region is CASSLDRNTEAFF. The CDR3 bases are TGTGCCAGCAGTCTGGACAGGAACACTGAAGCTTTCTTT.